A single sample gave rise to the 9 T cell receptor beta chains below, sequenced in a study of CD8 T cells in ankylosing spondylitis (dated 2017 in TCRdb). Library construction relied on 5' RACE. The run used an Illumina HiSeq 2500. TCRdb reran the public reads through fastp at Q25 and MiXCR, keeping productive beta chains. Entries that share a CDR3 protein sequence are merged under the most common genes and DNA. For this sample there are approximately 300,000 distinct CDR3 sequences; less than 25% appear just once. The top ten hold 3% to 4% of the sample. The source material was blood, either unsorted or a sorted T cell fraction (not recorded which). The receptors were gathered from a female donor with ankylosing spondylitis or in good health (not recorded which).

The chain uses TRBV28 and TRBJ2-5, with TRBD2 matching 12 bases. Germline V gives CDR1 MDHEN, CDR2 SYDVKM. J was trimmed by 4 bases and V by 8 bases; bases with no gene match: 11. CDR3 length: 16 residues. The chain's CDR3 is CASGRLAGVGGETQYF. The CDR3 coding sequence is TGTGCCAGCGGACGACTAGCGGGAGTGGGGGGAGAGACCCAGTACTTC.

The chain links TRBV19 to TRBJ2-7, with TRBD2 matching 8 bases. This CDR3 comprises 15 residues. The germline gives CDR1 LNHDA, CDR2 SQIVND (reference sequence). V trimming: 5 bases; J trimming: 7 bases; junction bases outside the gene matches: 13. The CDR3 region has the DNA TGTGCCAGTAGTCAGGAGGAAGCGGGAGTAGAGGAGCAGTACTTC. This sequence encodes CASSQEEAGVEEQYF. The whole variable domain, remainder taken from reference TRBV19 and TRBJ2-7, is DGGITQSPKYLFRKEGQNVTLSCEQNLNHDAMYWYRQDPGQGLRLIYYSQIVNDFQKGDIAEGYSVSREKKESFPLTVTSAQKNPTAFYLCASSQEEAGVEEQYFGPGTRLTVT.

The chain couples TRBV7-2 to TRBJ1-5; D may be TRBD1 (6 bases). Germline CDR1 reads SGHTA; CDR2 reads FQGNSA. This CDR3 comprises 16 residues. V shed 5 bases and J shed 0 bases, with 14 bases lying between them. Written as DNA, the CDR3 is TGTGCCAGCAGCCAAAAACCGGGACATAGCAATCAGCCCCAGCATTTT. Translated: CASSQKPGHSNQPQHF.

This clonotype occurred once. CDR3 loop: CSAPGADASTDTQYF. Written as DNA, the CDR3 is TGCAGTGCCCCAGGGGCCGACGCTAGCACAGATACGCAGTATTTT. This sequence joins TRBV20-1 and TRBJ2-3; maybe TRBD1 (6 bases). Germline V gene lookup returns CDR1 DFQATT and CDR2 SNEGSKA (reference sequence). The germline V and J ends were trimmed by 6 bases and 0 bases, with 16 bases remaining between them. The CDR3 runs to 15 residues.

This clonotype has only a few counts. J is TRBJ1-2 and V is TRBV4-2, with D possibly TRBD1 on 6 matching bases. V dropped 3 bases and J dropped 6 bases, with 11 bases sitting between them. This CDR3 is built from 13 residues. The V gene's germline CDR1 is LGHNA and CDR2 YNFKEQ. The DNA of the CDR3 is TGTGCCAGCAGCCAGCTGAACAGGGATGGCTACACCTTC. The encoded protein is CASSQLNRDGYTF.

This clonotype appeared a few times. The chain is built from TRBV6-1 and TRBJ2-2, with TRBD1 matching 7 bases. V gave up 1 base and J gave up 5 bases; unmatched junction bases: 7. Germline CDR1 and CDR2: MNHNS and SASEGT. CDR3 length: 16 residues. For the CDR3, the DNA is TGTGCCAGCAGTGAAGTTAAGGGGGCGCGGACCGGGGAGCTGTTTTTT. Protein product: CASSEVKGARTGELFF.

This sequence joins TRBV20-1 and TRBJ2-3, with a possible D match to TRBD2 (6 bases). The V gene's germline CDR1 is DFQATT and CDR2 SNEGSKA (reference sequence). CDR3 length: 14 amino acids. The CDR3 nucleotides read TGCAGCGGAGATGGGGGGATCGGGACAGATACGCAGTATTTT. Translated, it gives CSGDGGIGTDTQYF.

This clonotype was counted between two and nine times. CDR3 DNA: TGTGCCAGCAGCCAGGGACTAGCGGGAGAGGGGAATGAGCAGTTCTTC. Its translation is CASSQGLAGEGNEQFF. This chain connects TRBV27 to TRBJ2-1; 14 positions match TRBD2. The junction had 8 bases not matched to a gene; V was cut back by 6 bases and J by 7 bases. Germline-derived CDR1 and CDR2 are MNHEY and SMNVEV (reference sequence). The CDR3 extends over 16 amino acids.

This clonotype counts as medium-sized. The chain uses TRBV12-3 or TRBV12-4 and TRBJ1-1; unclear D gene. This CDR3 contains 15 residues. V lost 3 bases and J lost 4, with 15 bases in between. Here the CDR3 DNA reads TGTGCCAGCAGTTTTGTAAGGGCGGGTGGCACTGAAGCTTTCTTT. It is translated as CASSFVRAGGTEAFF.